The 21 T cell receptor beta chains below all came from one sample that was sequenced in a study of T cell responses to AZD1222 COVID-19 vaccine. The data were produced by immunoSEQ multiplex PCR, yet TCRdb's version contains in-frame clones alone and is incomplete. The data show more than 140,000 clones, around 91% seen once. Here the sequenced sample was peripheral blood, taken on day 0 of AZD1222 vaccination. Receptors were obtained from an adult in good health.

The V and J genes are TRBV27 and TRBJ2-7; D is perhaps TRBD1 (5 bases). Germline V gene lookup returns CDR1 MNHEY and CDR2 SMNVEV (reference sequence). This CDR3 is 14 amino acids long. With 3 bases removed from V and 9 bases from J, the gap between germline ends came to 18 bases. Here the CDR3 reads CASSLAGPGFGQYF. CDR3 in DNA: TGTGCCAGCAGTTTGGCCGGGCCAGGGTTTGGGCAGTACTTC.

The rearrangement links TRBV7-8 to TRBJ2-5, with D perhaps TRBD1 (5 bases). This CDR3 is 13 amino acids long. V was cut by 3 bases and J by 1 base, with 6 bases left in between. The germline gives CDR1 SGHVS, CDR2 FQNEAQ. The CDR3 nucleotides read TGTGCCAGCAGCTTCGACAGCCAAGAGACCCAGTACTTC. Translation: CASSFDSQETQYF.

V is TRBV13 and J is TRBJ2-6; perhaps TRBD1 as D (5 bases). The germline CDR1 and CDR2 sequences are PRHDT and FYEKMQ (reference sequence). V lost 5 bases to trimming and J lost 0 bases, with 8 bases between them. The CDR3 extends over 15 amino acids. CDR3 in amino acids: CASSRQFSGANVLTF. The DNA for the CDR3 is TGTGCCAGCAGCCGACAGTTCTCTGGGGCCAACGTCCTGACTTTC.

The chain joins TRBV19 to TRBJ1-1; a possible D gene is TRBD1 (5 bases). CDR3 size: 16 residues. CDR1 is LNHDA, CDR2 SQIVND, per germline (reference sequence). Between the trimmed V and J ends, which lost 5 bases and 0 bases, there was a span of 16 bases. The CDR3: CASSYDSGPMNTEAFF. CDR3 in DNA: TGTGCCAGTAGTTATGATTCGGGACCGATGAACACTGAAGCTTTCTTT.

CDR3 DNA: TGCGCCAGCCAACGTCAGGCTAGCACAGATACGCAGTATTTT. Translating it yields CASQRQASTDTQYF. V and J are TRBV5-1 and TRBJ2-3; D is undetermined. The CDR3 has 14 amino acids. Germline CDR1 is SGHRS and CDR2 is YFSETQ. Trimming removed 7 bases from V and 0 bases from J, with 12 bases in between.

This clone was seen only once. This chain joins TRBV7-8 and TRBJ1-5; the D gene is possibly TRBD1 (5 bases). Germline CDR1 is SGHVS and CDR2 is FQNEAQ. V was trimmed by 3 bases and J by 1 base, leaving 10 bases between them. CDR3 length equals 15 residues. The CDR3 DNA follows: TGTGCCAGCAGCTTCAGGGAAGGAAGCAATCAGCCCCAGCATTTT. It yields the protein CASSFREGSNQPQHF.

This clone came up once. This sequence joins TRBV5-6 and TRBJ1-4; the D gene is possibly TRBD1 (6 bases). Germline CDR1 is SGHDT and CDR2 is YYEEEE. Trimming took off 5 bases at V and 8 bases at J, with 13 bases between the two ends. This CDR3 contains 13 residues. The CDR3 region is CASSGTPGEKLFF. CDR3 nucleotides: TGTGCCAGCAGTGGGACACCGGGGGAAAAACTGTTTTTT.

The chain uses TRBV11-2 and TRBJ2-1; weak D call: TRBD1 (6 bases). Deletions cut 3 bases from V and 6 bases from J, with 9 bases between. Germline CDR1 reads SGHAT; CDR2 reads FQNNGV. The CDR3 consists of 13 residues. CDR3 loop: CASSFTGINEQFF. The DNA for the CDR3 is TGTGCCAGCAGCTTCACAGGGATCAATGAGCAGTTCTTC.

The chain recombines TRBV14 with TRBJ2-2; the D gene is possibly TRBD2 (7 bases). The CDR3 has 16 residues. Deletions cut 3 bases from V and 5 bases from J, with 16 bases between. Germline CDR1 and CDR2: SGHDN and FVKESK. DNA for the CDR3: TGTGCCAGCAGCCACCGTACGGGGGGCCGGACCGGGGAGCTGTTTTTT. This translates into CASSHRTGGRTGELFF.

The chain employs TRBV7-9 and TRBJ2-3; no firm D call. The V end was cut by 5 bases, the J end by 6 bases, with 12 bases between. Germline CDR1 reads SEHNR; CDR2 reads FQNEAQ (reference sequence). CDR3 length: 13 amino acids. This CDR3 is CASSKPPRDTQYF. For the CDR3, the DNA is TGTGCCAGCAGCAAACCACCGAGGGATACGCAGTATTTT.

In its sample, this clone was seen once. CDR3 nucleotide sequence: TGTGCCAGCAGTTCAAACAGGGTTGTGGGGCCATTGCAGCAGTACTTC. As protein: CASSSNRVVGPLQQYF. This chain links TRBV27 with TRBJ2-7; D might be TRBD1 (6 bases). CDR3 length: 16 amino acids. CDR1 is MNHEY and CDR2 is SMNVEV in the germline V gene (reference sequence). V was clipped by 4 bases and J by 8 bases, with 24 bases between them.

The J gene is TRBJ2-2, the V gene TRBV4-3; TRBD1 matches at 7 bases. Germline V gene sequence: CDR1 LGHNA, CDR2 YSLEER. V was clipped by 0 bases and J by 5 bases; unmatched bases: 3. The CDR3 totals 15 residues. CDR3 nucleotide sequence: TGCGCCAGCAGCCAAGAAACAGGGGTAACCGGGGAGCTGTTTTTT. It is translated as CASSQETGVTGELFF.

The chain has TRBV12-3 or TRBV12-4 and TRBJ2-1; D not certain. The CDR3 runs 13 residues. V lost 3 bases to trimming and J lost 4 bases, with 7 bases between them. The CDR3 DNA sequence: TGTGCCAGCAGTTTTCAACTATACAATGAGCAGTTCTTC. Translating gives CASSFQLYNEQFF.

The V gene is TRBV2, the J gene TRBJ2-1; TRBD2 matches 7 bases. Germline lookup yields CDR1 SNHLY and CDR2 FYNNEI. The junction had 16 bases not matched to a gene; V was cut back by 5 bases and J by 15 bases. This CDR3 contains 14 residues. CDR3 in DNA: TGTGCCAGCAGTTACCTCGAATCTAGCGGCGGTCCGTTCTTC. Translated: CASSYLESSGGPFF.

CDR3 sequence: CATSGRGVGNSPLHF. In nucleotides, the CDR3 is TGTGCCACATCTGGCCGAGGGGTGGGGAATTCACCCCTCCACTTT. This chain links TRBV19 with TRBJ1-6, with TRBD1 as a possible D gene (5 bases). The germline V gene encodes CDR1 LNHDA and CDR2 SQIVND (reference sequence). The CDR3 totals 15 residues. V gave up 10 bases and J gave up 7 bases, with 20 bases separating them.

The rearrangement uses TRBV7-8 and TRBJ2-7; D gene unclear. Trimming took 5 bases from V and 5 from J, leaving 16 bases between them. Germline loops: CDR1 SGHVS, CDR2 FQNEAQ. CDR3 length: 14 amino acids. CDR3 residues: CASSPLVVTNEQYF. Written as DNA, the CDR3 is TGTGCCAGCAGCCCATTGGTGGTTACGAACGAGCAGTACTTC.

The V and J genes are TRBV6-2 or TRBV6-3 and TRBJ1-1; TRBD1 is a possible D gene (6 bases). This CDR3 has 14 amino acids. CDR1 MNHEY and CDR2 SVGEGT come from the germline V gene. V was shortened by 4 bases and J by 1 base, with 10 bases between the two germline ends. CDR3 DNA: TGTGCCAGCAGTTCGTGGACAGCGAACACTGAAGCTTTCTTT. Translated, it gives CASSSWTANTEAFF.

J is TRBJ2-7 and V is TRBV5-1; the match to TRBD2 covers 8 bases. Losses at the gene ends were 2 bases for V and 4 bases for J; bases not matched to a gene: 11. The length of the CDR3 is 16 residues. Germline CDR1 and CDR2: SGHRS and YFSETQ. This chain's CDR3 is CASSFGGTRDSYEQYF. CDR3 coding DNA: TGCGCCAGCAGCTTCGGCGGGACTAGGGACTCATACGAGCAGTACTTC.

This chain connects TRBV4-1 to TRBJ1-1, with a weak D call TRBD1 (6 bases). In germline, CDR1 is MGHRA, CDR2 YSYEKL. CDR3 length: 15 amino acids. V lost 4 bases and J 1 base, leaving 13 bases between the germline ends. Here the CDR3 reads CASSPKRGANTEAFF. The CDR3 DNA reads as TGCGCCAGCAGCCCCAAGCGGGGGGCGAACACTGAAGCTTTCTTT.

This clone was counted once. V usage is TRBV7-2 and J usage is TRBJ2-1, with a tentative D call TRBD2 (6 bases). Germline CDR1 SGHTA, CDR2 FQGNSA. V shed 4 bases and J shed 0 bases, with 19 bases lying between them. The CDR3 is 18 amino acids. Written as DNA, the CDR3 is TGTGCCAGCAGCTACCGGGACCAACGGCGGGGCTCCTACAATGAGCAGTTCTTC. Protein product: CASSYRDQRRGSYNEQFF. The whole variable domain, remainder taken from reference TRBV7-2 and TRBJ2-1, is GAGVSQSPSNKVTEKGKDVELRCDPISGHTALYWYRQSLGQGLEFLIYFQGNSAPDKSGLPSDRFSAERTGGSVSTLTIQRTQQEDSAVYLCASSYRDQRRGSYNEQFFGPGTRLTVL.

This sequence joins TRBV9 and TRBJ2-1; D remains ambiguous. The CDR3 is made up of 11 amino acids. Germline V lookup: CDR1 SGDLS, CDR2 YYNGEE. V shed 3 bases and J shed 6 bases, with 4 bases lying between them. CDR3 region: CASSEGNEQFF. In DNA form, the CDR3 reads TGTGCCAGCAGCGAAGGCAATGAGCAGTTCTTC.